This T cell receptor (beta chain) originates from a study of monozygotic twins with cystic fibrosis (dated by TCRdb to about 2021). Study-wide context: Approximately 3.3 micrograms of fragmented DNA went through around 14 PCR cycles to produce barcoded libraries. To assess genetic influence on V and J gene usage, the study compared TCR beta repertoires within and across 16 monozygotic twin pairs with cystic fibrosis. Made up mostly of children and adolescents, the cohort included ten female and six male twin pairs ranging in age from about 2.0 to 40 years, with a median of roughly 8.4 years. Twins were ranked among over a thousand cohort participants for weight-for-height and FEVPerc (FEV1 disease centile) on the day of blood sampling. Data for three of the twin pairs had already been reported earlier in a different context. The investigation overall reported the following: Simpson clonality was generally low (median 0.0095), which suggests a naive-dominated repertoire, and clonality was higher in the most severely affected patients. The greatest similarity to the co-twin was observed for V gene usage in 13 of 16 pairs and for J usage in 8 of 16 pairs, which suggested genetic constraints. The cohort was small, and the number of shared CDR3s showed no association with age, concordance or disease severity. Monozygotic CF twin pairs shared significantly more nucleotide-identical clonotypes within each pair than unrelated CF individuals shared with one another (P = 0.000026, Mann-Whitney).

Relative to germline, V is 0 bases shorter and J is 7 bases shorter, with 9 bases between their ends. From a lookup of the germline V gene, CDR1 and CDR2 are SGHNT and YENEEA. Including cysteine and phenylalanine, the CDR3 has 13 amino acids. Solely the CDR3 DNA is kept, with 39 bases framed from the first base. Concerning this clone: What antigen it recognizes has not been identified. Base quality data are lacking; no much larger clone is found one base away.

Following the manufacturer's instructions, TCR beta CDR3 regions were amplified by multiplex PCR with the immunoSEQ immune profiling system. An Illumina NextSeq system was used for sequencing. On the study's bioinformatics: Sequence data were processed on the immunoSEQ Analyzer platform, and clonality was calculated as the square root of Simpson's index of productive rearrangements. Similarity in V and J usage was quantified by Jensen-Shannon distance, and CDR3 generation probabilities were calculated with OLGA. Shared CDR3 sequences were searched in the immuneACCESS database (August 2020) and in VDJdb (December 2020). Entries here come from immuneACCESS through TCRdb and include only in-frame sequences with V and J called. Some clones fail to appear in such tables; in the studies checked, an unresolved V gene covers under half of the shortfall, and the cause of the remainder is unknown. V, J and clone size are those of that table, while D and trimming were read from the DNA. The sample contains about 9,100 clones, about 89% of them found a single time. Of the sample, 5% to 6.5% is held by the ten largest clones.

The twin pairs came from the European Cystic Fibrosis Twin and Sibling Study Cohort, which recruited patients from over a hundred CF clinics across 14 European countries. Zygosity and CFTR genotype were verified in-house, and zygosity was tested by multiplex PCR of nine short tandem repeat loci. Each twin gave a peripheral blood sample, and clinical parameters were documented on that same day of blood sampling. Genomic DNA was isolated from peripheral blood cells with phenol/chloroform and kept in TE buffer at 4 degrees C. The sequence was obtained from a boy between 2 and 10 years old with cystic fibrosis. The sequence joins TRBV11-3 to TRBJ1-1; the D segment could be TRBD1, given 5 matching bases. Sequenced: blood. The DNA sequence follows: TGTGCCAGCAGCTTAGATTACAGGAATGAAGCTTTCTTT. Translation gives CASSLDYRNEAFF.